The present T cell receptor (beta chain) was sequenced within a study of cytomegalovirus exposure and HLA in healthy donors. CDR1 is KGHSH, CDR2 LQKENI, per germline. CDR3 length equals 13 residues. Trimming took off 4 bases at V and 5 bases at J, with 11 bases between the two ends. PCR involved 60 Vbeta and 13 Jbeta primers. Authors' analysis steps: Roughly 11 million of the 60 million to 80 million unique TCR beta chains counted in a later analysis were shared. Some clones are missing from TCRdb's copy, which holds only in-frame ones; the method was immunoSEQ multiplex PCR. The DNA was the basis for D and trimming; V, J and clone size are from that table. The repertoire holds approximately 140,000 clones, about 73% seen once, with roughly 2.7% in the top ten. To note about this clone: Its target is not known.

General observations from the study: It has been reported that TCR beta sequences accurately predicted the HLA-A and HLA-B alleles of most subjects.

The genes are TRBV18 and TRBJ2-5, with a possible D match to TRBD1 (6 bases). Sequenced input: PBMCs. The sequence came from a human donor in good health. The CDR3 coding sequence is TGTGCCAGCTCACTCAGACAGGCGGAGACCCAGTACTTC. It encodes CASSLRQAETQYF.